The text below deals with one T cell receptor (beta chain). What it binds is not known. The assay was immunoSEQ multiplex PCR, and TCRdb's table has in-frame clones only and misses some. The sample yields about 85,000 clones, around 93% seen once. The data originate from a study of T cell responses to AZD1222 COVID-19 vaccine. Study observations and caveats: Researchers took repertoire samples only after the peak T cell response had come.

Germline-derived CDR1 and CDR2 are MDHEN and SYDVKM. The CDR3 sequence is 14 residues long. Unmatched junction bases numbered 8, after V lost 6 bases and J lost 7 bases. Doses given second, at about 4 or about 12 weeks, were pooled. The chain recombines TRBV28 with TRBJ2-2; 7 nucleotides match TRBD1. The receptor's source is an adult who received the AZD1222 COVID-19 vaccine. Sample: peripheral blood, taken 28 days after the second AZD1222 dose. Written as DNA, the CDR3 is TGTGCCAGCAGGTCCCAGGGGGATAACGGGGAGCTGTTTTTT. Amino acids: CASRSQGDNGELFF.